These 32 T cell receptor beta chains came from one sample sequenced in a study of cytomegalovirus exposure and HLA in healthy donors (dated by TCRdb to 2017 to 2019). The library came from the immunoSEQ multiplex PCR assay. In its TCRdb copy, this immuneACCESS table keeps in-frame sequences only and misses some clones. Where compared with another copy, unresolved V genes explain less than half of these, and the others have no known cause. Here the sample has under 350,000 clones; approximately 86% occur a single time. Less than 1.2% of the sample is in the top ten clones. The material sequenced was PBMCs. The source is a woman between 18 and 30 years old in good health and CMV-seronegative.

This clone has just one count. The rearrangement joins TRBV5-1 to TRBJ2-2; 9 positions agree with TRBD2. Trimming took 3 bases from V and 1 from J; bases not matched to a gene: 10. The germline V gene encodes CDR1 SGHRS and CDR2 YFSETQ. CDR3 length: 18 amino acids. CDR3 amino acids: CASSSLTMTSGNTGELFF. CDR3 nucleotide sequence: TGCGCCAGCAGCTCCTTAACGATGACTAGCGGGAACACCGGGGAGCTGTTTTTT.

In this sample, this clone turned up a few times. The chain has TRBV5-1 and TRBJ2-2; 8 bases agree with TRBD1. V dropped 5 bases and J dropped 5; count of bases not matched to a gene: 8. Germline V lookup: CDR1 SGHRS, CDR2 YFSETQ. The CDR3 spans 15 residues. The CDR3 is CASRPRRGPTGELFF. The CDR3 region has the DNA TGCGCCAGCAGGCCACGCAGGGGGCCAACCGGGGAGCTGTTTTTT. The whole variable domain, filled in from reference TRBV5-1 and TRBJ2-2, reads KAGVTQTPRYLIKTRGQQVTLSCSPISGHRSVSWYQQTPGQGLQFLFEYFSETQRNKGNFPGRFSGRQFSNSRSEMNVSTLELGDSALYLCASRPRRGPTGELFFGEGSRLTVL.

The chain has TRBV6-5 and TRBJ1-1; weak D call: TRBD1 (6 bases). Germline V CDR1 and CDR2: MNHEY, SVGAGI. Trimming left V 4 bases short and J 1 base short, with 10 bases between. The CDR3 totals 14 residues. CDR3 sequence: CASSSIRGNTEAFF. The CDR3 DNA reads TGTGCCAGCAGTTCGATCAGGGGGAACACTGAAGCTTTCTTT.

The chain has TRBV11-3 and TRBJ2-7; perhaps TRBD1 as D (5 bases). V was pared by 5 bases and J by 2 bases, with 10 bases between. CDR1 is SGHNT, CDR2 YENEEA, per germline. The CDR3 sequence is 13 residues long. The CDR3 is CASSNGQTYEQYF. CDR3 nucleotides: TGTGCCAGCAGCAACGGACAAACCTACGAGCAGTACTTC.

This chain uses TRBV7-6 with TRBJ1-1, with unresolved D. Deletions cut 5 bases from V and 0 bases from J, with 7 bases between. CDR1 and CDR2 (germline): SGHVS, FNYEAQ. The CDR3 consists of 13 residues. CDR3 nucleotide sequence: TGTGCCAGCAGCCAGGCGATGAACACTGAAGCTTTCTTT. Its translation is CASSQAMNTEAFF.

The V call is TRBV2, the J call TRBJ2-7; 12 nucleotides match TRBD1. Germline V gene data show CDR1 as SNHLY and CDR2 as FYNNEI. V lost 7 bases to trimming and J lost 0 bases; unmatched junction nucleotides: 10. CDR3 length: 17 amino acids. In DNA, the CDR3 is TGTGCCAGCAAGGGACAGGGGGCGGTGTCAAGCTCCTACGAGCAGTACTTC. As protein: CASKGQGAVSSSYEQYF.

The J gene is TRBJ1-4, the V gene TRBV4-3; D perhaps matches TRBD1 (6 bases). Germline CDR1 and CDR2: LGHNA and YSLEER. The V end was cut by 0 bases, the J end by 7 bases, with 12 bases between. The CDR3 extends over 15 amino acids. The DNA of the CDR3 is TGCGCCAGCAGCCAAGACAGGGGCACGAGTGAAAAACTGTTTTTT. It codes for CASSQDRGTSEKLFF.

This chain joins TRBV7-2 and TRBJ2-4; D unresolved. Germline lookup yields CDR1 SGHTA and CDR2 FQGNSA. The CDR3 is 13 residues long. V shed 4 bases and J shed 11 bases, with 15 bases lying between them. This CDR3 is CASSSLAPKVQYF. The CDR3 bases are TGTGCCAGCAGCTCCCTGGCCCCCAAAGTTCAGTACTTC.

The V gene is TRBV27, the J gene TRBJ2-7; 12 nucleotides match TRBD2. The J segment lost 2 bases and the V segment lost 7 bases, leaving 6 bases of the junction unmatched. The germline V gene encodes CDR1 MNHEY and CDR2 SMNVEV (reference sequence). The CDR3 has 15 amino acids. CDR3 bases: TGTGCCAGCACCTCAGGACTAGCGGGGACCTACGAGCAGTACTTC. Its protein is CASTSGLAGTYEQYF.

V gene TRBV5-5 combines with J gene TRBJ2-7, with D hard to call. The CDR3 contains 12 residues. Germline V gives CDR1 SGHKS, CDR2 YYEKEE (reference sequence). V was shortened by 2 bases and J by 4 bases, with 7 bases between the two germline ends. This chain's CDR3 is CASSFPVYEQYF. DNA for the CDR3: TGTGCCAGCAGCTTTCCTGTGTACGAGCAGTACTTC.

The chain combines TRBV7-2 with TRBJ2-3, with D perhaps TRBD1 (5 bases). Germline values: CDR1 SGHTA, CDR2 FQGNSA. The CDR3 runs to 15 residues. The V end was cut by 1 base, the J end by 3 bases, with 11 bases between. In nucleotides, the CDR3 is TGTGCCAGCAGCTTAGTCCAGGGCCGAACAGATACGCAGTATTTT. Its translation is CASSLVQGRTDTQYF.

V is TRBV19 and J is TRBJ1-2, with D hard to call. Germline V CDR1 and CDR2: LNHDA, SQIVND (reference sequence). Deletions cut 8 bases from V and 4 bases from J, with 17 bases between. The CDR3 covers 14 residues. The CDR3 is CASLPAEHPYGYTF. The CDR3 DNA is TGTGCCAGTCTTCCCGCGGAACACCCCTATGGCTACACCTTC.

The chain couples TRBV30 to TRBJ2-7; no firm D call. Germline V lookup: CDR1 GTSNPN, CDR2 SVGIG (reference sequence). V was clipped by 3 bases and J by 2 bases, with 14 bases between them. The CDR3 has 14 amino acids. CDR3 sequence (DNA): TGTGCCTGGAGCGTCACGCTAGAGGCCTACGAGCAGTACTTC. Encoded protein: CAWSVTLEAYEQYF.

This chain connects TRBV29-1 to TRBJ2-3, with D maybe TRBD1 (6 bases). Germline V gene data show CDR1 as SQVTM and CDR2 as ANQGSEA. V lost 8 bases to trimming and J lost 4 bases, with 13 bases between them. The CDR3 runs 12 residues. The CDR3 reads CSSDGGADTQYF. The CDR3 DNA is TGCAGCTCCGATGGGGGCGCAGATACGCAGTATTTT.

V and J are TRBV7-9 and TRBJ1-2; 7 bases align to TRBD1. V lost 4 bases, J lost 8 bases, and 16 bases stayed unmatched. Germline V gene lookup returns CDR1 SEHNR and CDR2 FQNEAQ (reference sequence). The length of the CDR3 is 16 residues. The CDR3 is CASSSGIRGRFSGYTF. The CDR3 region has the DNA TGTGCCAGCAGCTCAGGCATAAGGGGGCGGTTCTCCGGCTACACCTTC. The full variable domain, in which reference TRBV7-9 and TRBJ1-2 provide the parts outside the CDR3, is DTGVSQNPRHKITKRGQNVTFRCDPISEHNRLYWYRQTLGQGPEFLTYFQNEAQLEKSRLLSDRFSAERPKGSFSTLEIQRTEQGDSAMYLCASSSGIRGRFSGYTFGSGTRLTVV.

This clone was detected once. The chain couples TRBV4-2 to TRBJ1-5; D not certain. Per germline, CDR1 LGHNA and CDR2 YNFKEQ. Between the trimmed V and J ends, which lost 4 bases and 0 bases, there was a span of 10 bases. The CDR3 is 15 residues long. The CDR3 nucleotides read TGTGCCAGCAGCCCCACGGGGATTAGCAATCAGCCCCAGCATTTT. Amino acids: CASSPTGISNQPQHF.

The CDR3 DNA sequence: TGTGCCAGCACCGGGTCGCACAACTATGGCTACACCTTC. The encoded protein is CASTGSHNYGYTF. The rearrangement links TRBV27 to TRBJ1-2; the D is unclear. Trimming removed 7 bases at V and 2 bases at J, with 11 bases between. Germline CDR1 reads MNHEY; CDR2 reads SMNVEV (reference sequence). CDR3 length equals 13 residues.

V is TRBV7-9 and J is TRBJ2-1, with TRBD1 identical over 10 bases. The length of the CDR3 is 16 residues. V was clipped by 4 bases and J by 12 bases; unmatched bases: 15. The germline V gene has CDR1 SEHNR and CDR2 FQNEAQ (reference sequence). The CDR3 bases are TGTGCCAGCAGCTGGAATACCGGGACAGGGGCTTTAGGGCAGTTCTTC. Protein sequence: CASSWNTGTGALGQFF.

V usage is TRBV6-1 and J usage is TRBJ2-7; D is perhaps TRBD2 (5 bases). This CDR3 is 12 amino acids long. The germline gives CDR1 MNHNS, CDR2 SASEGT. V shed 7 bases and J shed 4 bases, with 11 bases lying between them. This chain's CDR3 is CASTDGGYEQYF. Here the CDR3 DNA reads TGTGCCAGCACCGATGGAGGATACGAGCAGTACTTC.

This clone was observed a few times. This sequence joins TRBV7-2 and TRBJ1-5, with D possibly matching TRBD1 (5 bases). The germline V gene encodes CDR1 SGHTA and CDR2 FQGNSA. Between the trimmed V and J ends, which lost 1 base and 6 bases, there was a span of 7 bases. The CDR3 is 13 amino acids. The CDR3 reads CASSLVGGQPQHF. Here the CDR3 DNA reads TGTGCCAGCAGCTTAGTCGGGGGTCAGCCCCAGCATTTT.

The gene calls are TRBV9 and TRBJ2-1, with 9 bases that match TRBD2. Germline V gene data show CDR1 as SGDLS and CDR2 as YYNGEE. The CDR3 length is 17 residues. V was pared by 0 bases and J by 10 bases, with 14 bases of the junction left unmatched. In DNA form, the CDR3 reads TGTGCCAGCAGCGTAGTCCCCTTGGAGGCTAGCGGGGTGGAGCAGTTCTTC. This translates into CASSVVPLEASGVEQFF.

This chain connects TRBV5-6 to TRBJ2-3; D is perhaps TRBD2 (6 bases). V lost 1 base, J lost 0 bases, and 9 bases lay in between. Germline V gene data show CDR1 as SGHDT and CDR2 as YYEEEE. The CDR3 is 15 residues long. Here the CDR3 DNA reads TGTGCCAGCAGCTTGATGGAGGGAAGCACAGATACGCAGTATTTT. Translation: CASSLMEGSTDTQYF.

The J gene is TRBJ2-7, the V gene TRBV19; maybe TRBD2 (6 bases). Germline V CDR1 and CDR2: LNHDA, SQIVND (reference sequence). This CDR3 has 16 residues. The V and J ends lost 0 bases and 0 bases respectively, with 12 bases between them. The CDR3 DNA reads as TGTGCCAGTAGTATAGATCTATGGAGGGGCTCCTACGAGCAGTACTTC. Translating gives CASSIDLWRGSYEQYF.

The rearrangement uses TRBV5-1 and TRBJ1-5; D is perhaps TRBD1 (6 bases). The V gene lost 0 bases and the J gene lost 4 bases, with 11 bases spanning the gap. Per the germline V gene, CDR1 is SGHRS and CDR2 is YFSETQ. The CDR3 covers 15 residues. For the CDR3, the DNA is TGCGCCAGCAGCTTGGGGCCAGGGGAAAATCAGCCCCAGCATTTT. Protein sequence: CASSLGPGENQPQHF.

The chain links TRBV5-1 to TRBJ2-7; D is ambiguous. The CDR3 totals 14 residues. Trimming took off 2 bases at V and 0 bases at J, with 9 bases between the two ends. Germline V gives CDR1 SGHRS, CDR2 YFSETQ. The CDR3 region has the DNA TGCGCCAGCAGCTTCTCCGGTAGCTCCTACGAGCAGTACTTC. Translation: CASSFSGSSYEQYF.

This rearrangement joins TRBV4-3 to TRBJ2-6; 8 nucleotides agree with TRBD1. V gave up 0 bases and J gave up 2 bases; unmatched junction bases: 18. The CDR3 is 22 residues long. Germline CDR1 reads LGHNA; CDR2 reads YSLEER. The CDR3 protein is CASSQDRGTRTGKSTGANVLTF. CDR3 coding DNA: TGCGCCAGCAGCCAAGATCGGGGGACCAGGACAGGGAAGTCTACTGGGGCCAACGTCCTGACTTTC.

The CDR3 bases are TGCGCCAGCAGTGATCAGACAGGGGAAGCTTTCTTT. Protein product: CASSDQTGEAFF. The chain links TRBV10-1 to TRBJ1-1; 7 bases match TRBD1. The germline gives CDR1 WNHNN, CDR2 SYGVQD (reference sequence). The junction had 3 bases not matched to a gene; V was cut back by 3 bases and J by 8 bases. The CDR3 covers 12 residues.

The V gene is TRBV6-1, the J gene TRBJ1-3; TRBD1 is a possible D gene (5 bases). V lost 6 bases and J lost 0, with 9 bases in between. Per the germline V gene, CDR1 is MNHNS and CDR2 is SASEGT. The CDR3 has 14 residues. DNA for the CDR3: TGTGCCAGCAGAACAGGCCCCTCTGGAAACACCATATATTTT. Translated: CASRTGPSGNTIYF.

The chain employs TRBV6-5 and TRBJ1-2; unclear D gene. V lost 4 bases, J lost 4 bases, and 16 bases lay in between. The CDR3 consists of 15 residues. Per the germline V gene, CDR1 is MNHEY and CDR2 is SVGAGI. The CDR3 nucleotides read TGTGCCAGCAGTTCCCCGAGGGAGAGCATCTATGGCTACACCTTC. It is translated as CASSSPRESIYGYTF.

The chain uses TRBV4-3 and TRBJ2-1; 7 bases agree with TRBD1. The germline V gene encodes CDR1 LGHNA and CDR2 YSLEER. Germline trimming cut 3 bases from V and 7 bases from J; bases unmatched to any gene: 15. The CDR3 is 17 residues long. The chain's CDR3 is CASSQQILGQKLNEQFF. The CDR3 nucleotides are TGCGCCAGCAGCCAGCAGATCCTGGGACAGAAACTTAATGAGCAGTTCTTC.

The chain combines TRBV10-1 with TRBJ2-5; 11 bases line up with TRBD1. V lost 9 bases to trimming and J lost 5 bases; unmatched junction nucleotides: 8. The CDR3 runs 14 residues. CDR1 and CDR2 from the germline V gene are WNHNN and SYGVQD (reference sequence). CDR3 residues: CASSWDRGAETQYF. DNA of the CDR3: TGCGCCAGTTCCTGGGACAGGGGGGCCGAGACCCAGTACTTC.

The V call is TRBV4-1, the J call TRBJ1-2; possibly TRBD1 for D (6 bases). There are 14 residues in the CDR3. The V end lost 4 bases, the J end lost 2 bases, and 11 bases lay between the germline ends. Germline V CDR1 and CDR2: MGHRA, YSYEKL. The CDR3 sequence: CASSPHRENYGYTF. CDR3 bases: TGCGCCAGCAGCCCACACAGGGAGAACTATGGCTACACCTTC.